One and the same sample provided the 7 T cell receptor beta chains below, sequenced in a study of control samples from healthy donors and cancer patients. This table comes from immunoSEQ multiplex PCR, and its TCRdb copy is limited to in-frame clones, with some not included. The sample lists approximately 210,000 clones, about 91% seen once, with less than 2% in the top ten. Material for sequencing was blood. The origin of the receptors is a man younger than 45 in good health.

The gene calls are TRBV5-1 and TRBJ2-7; D may be TRBD1 or TRBD2 (6 bases each). Trimming shortened V by 3 bases and J by 6 bases, and 19 bases separated the two germline ends. This CDR3 region has 15 residues. Germline V CDR1 and CDR2: SGHRS, YFSETQ. CDR3 DNA: TGCGCCAGCAGCTGGGGAGTTGGGGGGCCTGTCGAGCAGTACTTC. Its protein is CASSWGVGGPVEQYF.

The chain joins TRBV14 to TRBJ1-2; no firm D call. The germline gives CDR1 SGHDN, CDR2 FVKESK. There are 14 residues in the CDR3. Trimming cost V 1 base and J 4 bases, with 10 bases left between them. Written as DNA, the CDR3 is TGTGCCAGCAGCCAAGGGTGGGATTTCTATGGCTACACCTTC. The encoded protein is CASSQGWDFYGYTF.

This clone was seen only once. V gene TRBV27 combines with J gene TRBJ2-5; tentatively, D is TRBD1 (6 bases). The length of the CDR3 is 12 residues. The V and J ends lost 6 bases and 4 bases respectively, with 9 bases between them. Germline V gene lookup returns CDR1 MNHEY and CDR2 SMNVEV (reference sequence). The CDR3 spells CASRQGPETQYF. The CDR3 region has the DNA TGTGCCAGCAGGCAGGGGCCAGAGACCCAGTACTTC.

This clone was detected only once. The chain uses TRBV5-1 and TRBJ1-1; the D gene is possibly TRBD1 (6 bases). Trimming removed 5 bases from V and 4 bases from J, with 18 bases in between. This CDR3 region has 15 residues. Per germline, CDR1 SGHRS and CDR2 YFSETQ. CDR3 coding DNA: TGCGCCAGCAGTGGGCTGTCAGGGGCAGGCACTGAAGCTTTCTTT. As protein: CASSGLSGAGTEAFF. The full variable domain, completed using reference TRBV5-1 and TRBJ1-1, is KAGVTQTPRYLIKTRGQQVTLSCSPISGHRSVSWYQQTPGQGLQFLFEYFSETQRNKGNFPGRFSGRQFSNSRSEMNVSTLELGDSALYLCASSGLSGAGTEAFFGQGTRLTVV.

This chain connects TRBV11-2 to TRBJ2-2; TRBD2 aligns across 7 bases. The germline gives CDR1 SGHAT, CDR2 FQNNGV. The trim removed 6 bases at V and 1 base at J, leaving 11 bases unmatched. This CDR3 region has 17 residues. CDR3 sequence: CASRPTWTGGNTGELFF. CDR3 DNA sequence: TGTGCCAGCAGGCCTACGTGGACGGGGGGGAACACCGGGGAGCTGTTTTTT.

This chain connects TRBV6-6 to TRBJ1-2; possibly TRBD1 for D (5 bases). The CDR3 covers 15 residues. Germline V gives CDR1 MNHNY, CDR2 SVGAGI (reference sequence). V was trimmed by 0 bases and J by 4 bases, leaving 12 bases between them. CDR3 sequence (DNA): TGTGCCAGCAGTTACTCGATGGCAGGGACCTATGGCTACACCTTC. This codes for CASSYSMAGTYGYTF.

The chain carries TRBV24-1 and TRBJ2-1; TRBD1 matches 7 bases. Germline trimming cut 7 bases from V and 7 bases from J; bases unmatched to any gene: 9. The CDR3 is 14 residues long. Germline values: CDR1 KGHDR, CDR2 SFDVKD. The CDR3 loop reads CATSTGDVRNEQFF. CDR3 sequence (DNA): TGTGCCACCAGCACAGGGGATGTGAGGAATGAGCAGTTCTTC.